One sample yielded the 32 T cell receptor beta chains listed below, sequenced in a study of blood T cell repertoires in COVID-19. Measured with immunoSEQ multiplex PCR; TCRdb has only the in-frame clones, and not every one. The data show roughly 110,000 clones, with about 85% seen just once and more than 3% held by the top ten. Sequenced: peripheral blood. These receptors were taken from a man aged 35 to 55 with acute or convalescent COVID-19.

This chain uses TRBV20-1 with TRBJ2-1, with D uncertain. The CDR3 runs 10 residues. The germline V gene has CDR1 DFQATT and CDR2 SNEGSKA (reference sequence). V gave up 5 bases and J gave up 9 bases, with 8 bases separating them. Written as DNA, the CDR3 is TGCAGTGCTCAAGACATTGAGCAGTTCTTC. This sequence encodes CSAQDIEQFF.

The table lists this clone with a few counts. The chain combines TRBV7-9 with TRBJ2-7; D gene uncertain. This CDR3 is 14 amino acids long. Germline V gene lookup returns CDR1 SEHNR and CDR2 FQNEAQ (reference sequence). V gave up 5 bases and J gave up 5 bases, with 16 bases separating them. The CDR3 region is CASSAVSTTDEQYF. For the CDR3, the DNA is TGTGCCAGCAGCGCGGTAAGCACGACGGACGAGCAGTACTTC.

This chain's CDR3 is CASRTGQGLKYF. CDR3 in DNA: TGTGCCAGCAGAACGGGACAGGGTTTGAAGTACTTC. The chain recombines TRBV6-6 with TRBJ2-7; 9 bases map to TRBD1. With 6 bases clipped from V and 11 bases from J, the junction kept 8 bases outside the gene matches. Germline CDR1 reads MNHNY; CDR2 reads SVGAGI (reference sequence). The CDR3 has 12 amino acids.

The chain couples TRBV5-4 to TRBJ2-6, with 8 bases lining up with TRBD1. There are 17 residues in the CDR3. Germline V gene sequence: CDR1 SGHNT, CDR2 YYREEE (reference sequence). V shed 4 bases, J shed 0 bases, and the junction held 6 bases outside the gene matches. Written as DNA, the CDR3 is TGTGCCAGCAGCGCCCGGGACAGGACCTCTGGGGCCAACGTCCTGACTTTC. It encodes CASSARDRTSGANVLTF.

The CDR3 nucleotides are TGTGCCAGTAGTGGCCTAGCATGGGAGACCCAGTACTTC. Amino acid sequence: CASSGLAWETQYF. V is TRBV19 and J is TRBJ2-5; a weak D match, TRBD2 (5 bases). The CDR3 covers 13 residues. Germline lookup yields CDR1 LNHDA and CDR2 SQIVND (reference sequence). V lost 5 bases and J 5 bases, leaving 12 bases between the germline ends.

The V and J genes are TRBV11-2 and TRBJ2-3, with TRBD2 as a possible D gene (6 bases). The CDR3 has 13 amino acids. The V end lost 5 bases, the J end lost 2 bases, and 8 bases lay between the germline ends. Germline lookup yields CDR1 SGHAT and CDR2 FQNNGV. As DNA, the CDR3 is TGTGCCAGCAGCGCGGGGCACACAGATACGCAGTATTTT. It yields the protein CASSAGHTDTQYF.

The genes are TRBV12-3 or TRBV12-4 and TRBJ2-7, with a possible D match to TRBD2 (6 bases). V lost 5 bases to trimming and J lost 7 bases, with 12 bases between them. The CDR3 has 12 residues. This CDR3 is CASSVGLTEQYF. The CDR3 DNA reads TGTGCCAGCAGTGTCGGACTAACGGAGCAGTACTTC.

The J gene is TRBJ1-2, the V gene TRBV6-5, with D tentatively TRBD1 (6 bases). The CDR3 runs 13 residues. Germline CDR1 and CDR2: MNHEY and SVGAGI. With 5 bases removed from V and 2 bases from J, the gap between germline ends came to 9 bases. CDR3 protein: CASSQGWNYGYTF. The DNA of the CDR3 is TGTGCCAGCAGTCAGGGGTGGAACTATGGCTACACCTTC.

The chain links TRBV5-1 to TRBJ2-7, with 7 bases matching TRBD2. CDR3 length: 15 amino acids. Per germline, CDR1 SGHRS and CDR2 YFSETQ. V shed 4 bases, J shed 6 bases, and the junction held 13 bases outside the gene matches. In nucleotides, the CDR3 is TGCGCCAGCAGCCAAAAGACACCGGGGACTACCGAGCAGTACTTC. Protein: CASSQKTPGTTEQYF.

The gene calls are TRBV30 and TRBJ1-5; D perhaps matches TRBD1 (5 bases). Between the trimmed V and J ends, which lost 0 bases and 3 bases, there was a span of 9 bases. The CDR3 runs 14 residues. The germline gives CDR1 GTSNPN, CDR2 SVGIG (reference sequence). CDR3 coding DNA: TGTGCCTGGAGTGTAAAGGGGAACAATCAGCCCCAGCATTTT. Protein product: CAWSVKGNNQPQHF. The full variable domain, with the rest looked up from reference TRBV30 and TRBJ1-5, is SQTIHQWPATLVQPVGSPLSLECTVEGTSNPNLYWYRQAAGRGLQLLFYSVGIGQISSEVPQNLSASRPQDRQFILSSKKLLLSDSGFYLCAWSVKGNNQPQHFGDGTRLSIL.

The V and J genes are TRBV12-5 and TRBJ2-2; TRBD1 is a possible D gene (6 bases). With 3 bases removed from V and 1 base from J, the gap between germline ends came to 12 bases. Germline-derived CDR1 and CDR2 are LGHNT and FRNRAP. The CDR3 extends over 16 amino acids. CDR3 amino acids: CASGFARQENTGELFF. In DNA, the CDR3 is TGTGCTAGTGGTTTTGCGAGACAGGAGAACACCGGGGAGCTGTTTTTT.

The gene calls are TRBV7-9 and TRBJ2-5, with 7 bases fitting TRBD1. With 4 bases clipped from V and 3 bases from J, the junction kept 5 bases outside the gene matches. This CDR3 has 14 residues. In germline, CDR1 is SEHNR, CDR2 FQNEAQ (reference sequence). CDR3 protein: CASSSPGTEETQYF. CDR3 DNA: TGTGCCAGCAGCTCTCCAGGGACAGAAGAGACCCAGTACTTC.

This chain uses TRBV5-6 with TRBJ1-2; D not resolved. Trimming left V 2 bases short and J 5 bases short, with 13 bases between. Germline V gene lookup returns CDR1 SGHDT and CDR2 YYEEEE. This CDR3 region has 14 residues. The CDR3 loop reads CASSLNVAVYGYTF. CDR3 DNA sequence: TGTGCCAGCAGCTTAAATGTGGCGGTTTATGGCTACACCTTC.

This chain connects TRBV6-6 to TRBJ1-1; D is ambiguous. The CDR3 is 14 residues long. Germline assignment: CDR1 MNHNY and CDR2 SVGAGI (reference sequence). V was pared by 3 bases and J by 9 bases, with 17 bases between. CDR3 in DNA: TGTGCCAGCAGTTATAAGGGAGACCTACTCAAAGCTTTCTTT. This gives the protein CASSYKGDLLKAFF.

The CDR3 here is CASSFRGAKNIQYF. The CDR3 coding sequence is TGTGCCAGCAGCTTCAGGGGGGCCAAAAACATTCAGTACTTC. The V call is TRBV7-8, the J call TRBJ2-4, with 7 bases matching TRBD1. After removal of 3 bases from V and 1 base from J, the junction contained 0 bases not matched to a gene. The CDR3 sequence is 14 residues long. Germline lookup yields CDR1 SGHVS and CDR2 FQNEAQ.

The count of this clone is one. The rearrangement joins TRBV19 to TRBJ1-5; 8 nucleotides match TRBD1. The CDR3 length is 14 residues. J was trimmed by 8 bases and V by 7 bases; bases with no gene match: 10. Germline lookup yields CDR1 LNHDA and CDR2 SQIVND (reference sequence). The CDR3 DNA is TGTGCCAGTATCGGCAGGGGGCGCAGGGAGCCCCAGCATTTT. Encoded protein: CASIGRGRREPQHF.

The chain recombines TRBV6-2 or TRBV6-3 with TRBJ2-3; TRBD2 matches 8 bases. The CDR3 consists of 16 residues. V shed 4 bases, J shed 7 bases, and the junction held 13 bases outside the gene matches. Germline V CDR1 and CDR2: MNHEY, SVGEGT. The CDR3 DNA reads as TGTGCCAGCAGTTGGAGCGGGGGACCCTCACAGTATACGCAGTATTTT. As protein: CASSWSGGPSQYTQYF.

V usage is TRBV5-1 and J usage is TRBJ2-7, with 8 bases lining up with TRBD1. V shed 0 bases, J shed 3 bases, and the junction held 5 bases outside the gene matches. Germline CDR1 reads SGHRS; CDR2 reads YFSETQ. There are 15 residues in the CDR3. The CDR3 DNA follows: TGCGCCAGCAGCTTGGTCCAGGGGGCATTCTACGAGCAGTACTTC. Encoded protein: CASSLVQGAFYEQYF.

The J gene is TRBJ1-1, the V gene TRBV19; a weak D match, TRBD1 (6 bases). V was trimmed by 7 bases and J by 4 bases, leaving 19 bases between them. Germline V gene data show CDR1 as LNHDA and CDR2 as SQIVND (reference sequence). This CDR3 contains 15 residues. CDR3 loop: CASTNTPQGLTEAFF. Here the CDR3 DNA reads TGTGCCAGTACTAATACCCCGCAGGGGCTCACTGAAGCTTTCTTT.

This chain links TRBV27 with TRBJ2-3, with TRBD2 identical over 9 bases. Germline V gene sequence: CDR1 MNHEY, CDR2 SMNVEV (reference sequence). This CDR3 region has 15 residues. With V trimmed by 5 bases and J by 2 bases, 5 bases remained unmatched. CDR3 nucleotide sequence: TGTGCCAGCAGTCCCCTAGCGGGGACCACAGATACGCAGTATTTT. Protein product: CASSPLAGTTDTQYF.

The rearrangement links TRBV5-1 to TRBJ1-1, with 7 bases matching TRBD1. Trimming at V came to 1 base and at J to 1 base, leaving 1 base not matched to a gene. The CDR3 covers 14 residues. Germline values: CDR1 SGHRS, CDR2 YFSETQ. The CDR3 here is CASSLRTGNTEAFF. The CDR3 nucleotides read TGCGCCAGCAGCTTGAGGACAGGGAACACTGAAGCTTTCTTT. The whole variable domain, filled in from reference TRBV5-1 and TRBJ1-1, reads KAGVTQTPRYLIKTRGQQVTLSCSPISGHRSVSWYQQTPGQGLQFLFEYFSETQRNKGNFPGRFSGRQFSNSRSEMNVSTLELGDSALYLCASSLRTGNTEAFFGQGTRLTVV.

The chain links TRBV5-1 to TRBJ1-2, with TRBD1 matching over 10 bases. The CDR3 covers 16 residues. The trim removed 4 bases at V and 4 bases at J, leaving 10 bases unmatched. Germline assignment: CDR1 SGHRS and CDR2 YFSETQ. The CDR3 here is CASSPGTGAHSYGYTF. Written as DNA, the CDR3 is TGCGCCAGCAGCCCCGGGACAGGGGCGCATAGCTATGGCTACACCTTC.

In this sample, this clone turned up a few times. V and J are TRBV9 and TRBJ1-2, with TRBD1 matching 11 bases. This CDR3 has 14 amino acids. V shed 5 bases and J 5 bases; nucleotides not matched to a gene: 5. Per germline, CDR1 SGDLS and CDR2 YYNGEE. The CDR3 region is CASRGTGGSYGYTF. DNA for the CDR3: TGTGCCAGCAGAGGGACAGGGGGTTCTTATGGCTACACCTTC. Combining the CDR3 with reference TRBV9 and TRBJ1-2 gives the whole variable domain DSGVTQTPKHLITATGQRVTLRCSPRSGDLSVYWYQQSLDQGLQFLIQYYNGEERAKGNILERFSAQQFPDLHSELNLSSLELGDSALYFCASRGTGGSYGYTFGSGTRLTVV.

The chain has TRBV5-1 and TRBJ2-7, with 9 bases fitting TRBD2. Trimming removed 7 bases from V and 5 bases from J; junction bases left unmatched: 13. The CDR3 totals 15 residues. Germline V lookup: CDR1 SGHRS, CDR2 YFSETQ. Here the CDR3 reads CASQRGDGIPNEQYF. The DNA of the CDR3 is TGCGCCAGCCAGCGGGGGGATGGGATCCCTAACGAGCAGTACTTC.

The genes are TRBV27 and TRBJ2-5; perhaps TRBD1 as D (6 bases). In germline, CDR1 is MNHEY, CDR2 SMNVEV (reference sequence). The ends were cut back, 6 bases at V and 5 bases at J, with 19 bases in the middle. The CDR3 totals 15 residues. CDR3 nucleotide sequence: TGTGCCAGCAGCCTACAGGGTTCCGGGTGGGAGACCCAGTACTTC. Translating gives CASSLQGSGWETQYF.

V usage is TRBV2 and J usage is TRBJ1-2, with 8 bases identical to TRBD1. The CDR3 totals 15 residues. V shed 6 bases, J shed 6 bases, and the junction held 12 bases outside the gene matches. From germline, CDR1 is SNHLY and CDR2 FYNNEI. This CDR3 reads CASSRLTGDRDGYTF. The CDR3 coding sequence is TGTGCCAGCAGCCGCCTGACAGGGGATAGAGATGGCTACACCTTC.

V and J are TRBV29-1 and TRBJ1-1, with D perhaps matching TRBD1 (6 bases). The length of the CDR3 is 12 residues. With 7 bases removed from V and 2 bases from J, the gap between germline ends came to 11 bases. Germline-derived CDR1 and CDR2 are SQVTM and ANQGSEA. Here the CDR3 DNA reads TGCAGCGGGGGACACCCTAACACTGAAGCTTTCTTT. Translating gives CSGGHPNTEAFF.

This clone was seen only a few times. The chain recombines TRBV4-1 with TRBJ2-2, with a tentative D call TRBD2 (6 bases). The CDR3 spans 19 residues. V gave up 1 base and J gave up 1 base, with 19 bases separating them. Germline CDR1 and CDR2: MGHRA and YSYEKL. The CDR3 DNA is TGCGCCAGCAGCCAAGGGCCTCTACGGCGGGATCTGAACACCGGGGAGCTGTTTTTT. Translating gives CASSQGPLRRDLNTGELFF.

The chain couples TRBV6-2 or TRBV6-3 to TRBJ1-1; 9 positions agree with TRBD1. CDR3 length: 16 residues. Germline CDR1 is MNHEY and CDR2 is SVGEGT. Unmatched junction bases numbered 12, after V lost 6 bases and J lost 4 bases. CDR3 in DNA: TGTGCCAGCAGCCCCGGGACAGGGAATGGAGGCACTGAAGCTTTCTTT. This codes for CASSPGTGNGGTEAFF.

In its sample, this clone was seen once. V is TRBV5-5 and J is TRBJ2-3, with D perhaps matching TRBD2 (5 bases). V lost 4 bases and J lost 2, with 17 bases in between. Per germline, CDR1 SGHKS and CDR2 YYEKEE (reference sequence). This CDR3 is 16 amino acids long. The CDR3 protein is CASSTRTFGDTDTQYF. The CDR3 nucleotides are TGTGCCAGCAGCACACGGACTTTTGGGGACACAGATACGCAGTATTTT.

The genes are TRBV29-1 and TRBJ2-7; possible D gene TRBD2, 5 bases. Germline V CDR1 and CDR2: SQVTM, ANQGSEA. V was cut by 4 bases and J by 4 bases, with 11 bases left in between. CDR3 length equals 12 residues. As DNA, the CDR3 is TGCAGCGTTGCCGGGGTAACGTACGAGCAGTACTTC. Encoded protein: CSVAGVTYEQYF.

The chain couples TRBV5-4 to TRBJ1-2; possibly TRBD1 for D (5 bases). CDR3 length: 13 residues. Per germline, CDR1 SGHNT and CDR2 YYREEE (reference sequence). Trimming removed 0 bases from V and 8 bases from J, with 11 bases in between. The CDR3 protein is CASSLALQAGYTF. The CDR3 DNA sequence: TGTGCCAGCAGCTTGGCGTTACAGGCCGGCTACACCTTC.